The following is a T cell receptor (beta chain) sequence with its context. The ends were cut back, 7 bases at V and 4 bases at J, with 10 bases in the middle. The CDR3 covers 12 residues. This sample stems from a study of T-cell reconstitution after alpha-beta-depleted transplantation in children. Preparation of the TCRbeta library used unique molecular identifiers. TCRdb re-derived calls from the PCR reads in MiXCR, one entry per CDR3 protein. This sample carries hundreds of thousands of distinct CDR3 sequences, roughly 17% of them seen once, and the ten largest clones take 0.8% to 1.1%. The chain uses TRBV12-3 or TRBV12-4 and TRBJ1-2; D is ambiguous. The clonotype originates from a human donor who donated a stem cell graft to a child with acute myeloid leukemia. Here the sequenced sample was PBMCs from the stem cell graft donor, taken from the stem cell graft. The CDR3 DNA reads as TGTGCCAGCAAGGCTACGGTCTATGGCTACACCTTC. It specifies CASKATVYGYTF.